Listed below are T cell receptor beta chains from one sample, sequenced in a study of T cell changes during pregnancy in multiple sclerosis. Here immunoSEQ multiplex PCR was the method, and the copy in TCRdb shows in-frame clones only, minus some. The repertoire holds about 53,000 clones, with 90% as singletons. The sequencing used peripheral blood, collected after pregnancy. Receptor source: a female donor in good health, enrolled as a control in a pregnancy study. Each CDR3 is given with its conserved first and last residue. A D gene is named only where the DNA matches it firmly. Clone sizes are given selectively: once, few, many, or a class where the clone is expanded.

clone size	V gene	J gene	D gene	CDR3 DNA	CDR3 protein
NA	TRBV4-3	TRBJ2-2	TRBD1	TGCGCCAGCAGCCCCGGACAGGGGGCAATTGCCGGGGAGCTGTTTTTT	CASSPGQGAIAGELFF
once	TRBV4-1	TRBJ2-1	TRBD1	TGCGCCAGCAGCCAGGCCGGGACAGGGGGCTATGTTGAGCAGTTCTTC	CASSQAGTGGYVEQFF
NA	TRBV15	TRBJ2-1	NA	TGTGCCACCAGCAGGCGCTATGAGGATGAGCAGTTCTTC	CATSRRYEDEQFF
NA	TRBV6-6	TRBJ2-3	TRBD2	TGTGCCAGCAGTCGGCTAGCGGGGGGGCATTCAGATACGCAGTATTTT	CASSRLAGGHSDTQYF
NA	TRBV27	TRBJ2-1	NA	TGTGCCAGCAGCCCGGTGACTCTTGGGGGCGATGAGCAGTTCTTC	CASSPVTLGGDEQFF
NA	TRBV5-6	TRBJ2-7	TRBD2	TGTGCCAGCAGCCGTGGAGCGGGGGTGACCTACGAGCAGTACTTC	CASSRGAGVTYEQYF
NA	TRBV6-1	TRBJ2-7	NA	TGTGCCAGCAGTGCCGATCTACCGGGACAAACTCTCTACGAGCAGTACTTC	CASSADLPGQTLYEQYF
NA	TRBV4-1	TRBJ2-7	TRBD2	TGCGCCAGCAGCCAAGATCTAGCGGGAGGGCCTGTTTACGAGCAGTACTTC	CASSQDLAGGPVYEQYF
few	TRBV14	TRBJ2-2	NA	TGTGCCAGCAGAGGGACAAACACCGGGGAGCTGTTTTTT	CASRGTNTGELFF
NA	TRBV6-5	TRBJ2-7	NA	TGTGCCAGCAGTCGGGGAGGAGTCTCCTACGAGCAGTACTTC	CASSRGGVSYEQYF
NA	TRBV7-9	TRBJ1-2	NA	TGTGCCAGCAGCTTAGACAGGAGCTATGGCTACACCTTC	CASSLDRSYGYTF
NA	TRBV28	TRBJ2-5	NA	TGTGCCAGCAGTTTATCGCAGGGGATGATAGAGACCCAGTACTTC	CASSLSQGMIETQYF
NA	TRBV7-2	TRBJ1-2	TRBD1	TGTGCCAGCAGCTTACAGGGGGACGGCTACACCTTC	CASSLQGDGYTF
once	TRBV18	TRBJ2-7	NA	TGTGCCAGCTCGCCCGGAGGTGGGAACGAGCAGTACTTC	CASSPGGGNEQYF
medium-sized	TRBV6-5	TRBJ1-5	TRBD1	TGTGCCAGCAGTCTCAGACAGGGAACGAATCAGCCCCAGCATTTT	CASSLRQGTNQPQHF
once	TRBV5-1	TRBJ1-2	NA	TGCGCCAGCAGCTTGGGATGGGGGCAGCTAAAGGGGGATGGCTACACCTTC	CASSLGWGQLKGDGYTF
NA	TRBV5-1	TRBJ2-3	NA	TGCGCCAGCAGTTCCGGTTTGTTAAGCACAGATACGCAGTATTTT	CASSSGLLSTDTQYF
NA	TRBV2	TRBJ1-6	NA	TGTGCCAGCATTGCGGGAGGGTCGGCGTCCTATAATTCACCCCTCCACTTT	CASIAGGSASYNSPLHF
NA	TRBV2	TRBJ2-2	NA	TGTGCCAGCAGCGCGGGCCACACCGGGGAGCTGTTTTTT	CASSAGHTGELFF
NA	TRBV10-3	TRBJ1-2	NA	TGTGCCATCAGTGAGAGAGGCTTTGGCTACACCTTC	CAISERGFGYTF
NA	TRBV9	TRBJ2-7	TRBD2	TGTGCCAGCAGCGAGACTAGCGGGGGTATAAAGCAGTACTTC	CASSETSGGIKQYF
NA	TRBV7-2	TRBJ2-7	NA	TGTGCCAGCAGCTTAGCTTCCTCTAGCTCCTACGAGCAGTACTTC	CASSLASSSSYEQYF
NA	TRBV7-2	TRBJ1-1	NA	TGTGCCAGCAGCTCCGGCGGGGGGTGGGGGAACACTGAAGCTTTCTTT	CASSSGGGWGNTEAFF
once	TRBV6-6	TRBJ2-3	TRBD2	TGTGCCAGCAGTATGGGGGGCGGGGGGATCACAGATACGCAGTATTTT	CASSMGGGGITDTQYF
NA	TRBV10-3	TRBJ1-2	NA	TGTGCCATCAGTGATGCGGTGAACTATGGCTACACCTTC	CAISDAVNYGYTF
NA	TRBV4-1	TRBJ1-6	TRBD1	TGCGCCAGCAGCCCGATAGGAGGGGGCGGAAATTCACCCCTCCACTTT	CASSPIGGGGNSPLHF